This T cell receptor beta chain derives from a study of blood T cell repertoires in COVID-19. The CDR3 runs to 13 residues. Trimming shortened V by 1 base and J by 7 bases, and 10 bases separated the two germline ends. The germline gives CDR1 SGHDN, CDR2 FVKESK. The assay was immunoSEQ multiplex PCR, and TCRdb's table has in-frame clones only and misses some. The table has approximately 77,000 clones, 80% seen once. The sequenced sample was peripheral blood. This chain uses TRBV14 with TRBJ1-2; D is perhaps TRBD1 (6 bases). This receptor was taken from a woman aged 70-85 years with acute or convalescent COVID-19. The CDR3 nucleotides are TGTGCCAGCAGCCAAGGCACAGGGTTTGGCTACACCTTC. The encoded protein is CASSQGTGFGYTF.